The clone carrying this T cell receptor (beta chain) has only a few counts. Its matching antigen is unknown. In the library, each TCR cDNA molecule bore its own unique molecular identifier. TCRdb ran MiXCR on the 5' RACE reads and lists one entry per CDR3 protein. The profile covers around 100,000 distinct CDR3 sequences, with approximately 4.4% appearing a single time and 21% taken by the ten largest. The CDR3 covers 14 residues. V lost 4 bases and J lost 6; bases outside the gene matches: 4. Germline lookup yields CDR1 SGHRS and CDR2 YFSETQ. Time point defined: sample taken at primary tumor resection. This entry belongs to a study of spatial heterogeneity in lung cancer. Turning to the study itself: For the average unique TCR and UMI combination, more than 8.5 occurrences appeared in raw reads. General study points: Ubiquitous nonsynonymous mutations were tracked by counts of ubiquitous expanded TCRs, and regional ones by counts of regional expanded TCRs. For expanded intratumoral alpha and beta TCRs, counts tracked tumor mutation counts.

This chain links TRBV5-1 with TRBJ2-2; the match to TRBD2 covers 9 bases. Sequenced material: lung tumor tissue, taken at surgery. The sequence came from a male donor with early-stage non-small cell lung cancer. CDR3 amino acids: CASSAGLAPGELFF. CDR3 sequence (DNA): TGCGCCAGCAGCGCGGGACTAGCCCCCGGGGAGCTGTTTTTT. Full variable domain (rest looked up from reference TRBV5-1 and TRBJ2-2): KAGVTQTPRYLIKTRGQQVTLSCSPISGHRSVSWYQQTPGQGLQFLFEYFSETQRNKGNFPGRFSGRQFSNSRSEMNVSTLELGDSALYLCASSAGLAPGELFFGEGSRLTVL.